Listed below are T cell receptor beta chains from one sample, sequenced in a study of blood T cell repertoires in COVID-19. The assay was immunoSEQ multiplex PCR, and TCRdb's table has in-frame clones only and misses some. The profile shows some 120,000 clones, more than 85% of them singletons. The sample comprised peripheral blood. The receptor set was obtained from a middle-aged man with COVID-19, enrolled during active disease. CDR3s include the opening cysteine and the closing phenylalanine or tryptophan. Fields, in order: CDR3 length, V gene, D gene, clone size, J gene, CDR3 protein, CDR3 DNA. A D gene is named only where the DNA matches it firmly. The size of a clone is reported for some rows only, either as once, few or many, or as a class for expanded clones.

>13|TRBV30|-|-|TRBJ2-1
CAWSRGDYNEQFF
TGTGCCTGGAGCCGCGGGGATTACAATGAGCAGTTCTTC
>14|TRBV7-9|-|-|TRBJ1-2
CASSLMTANYGYTF
TGTGCCAGCAGCTTAATGACAGCTAACTATGGCTACACCTTC
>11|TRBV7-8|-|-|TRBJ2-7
CASSFSAEQYF
TGTGCCAGCAGCTTCAGTGCCGAGCAGTACTTC
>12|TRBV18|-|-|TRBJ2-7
CASSPQQYEQYF
TGTGCCAGCTCACCACAACAGTACGAGCAGTACTTC
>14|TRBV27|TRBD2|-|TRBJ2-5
CASSRSGRGETQYF
TGTGCCAGCAGCCGTAGCGGGAGAGGGGAGACCCAGTACTTC
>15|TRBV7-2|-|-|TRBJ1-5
CASSLSRQAYQPQHF
TGTGCCAGCAGCTTATCCCGGCAGGCATATCAGCCCCAGCATTTT
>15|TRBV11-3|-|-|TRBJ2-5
CASSPGGLGAETQYF
TGTGCCAGCAGCCCAGGGGGACTAGGGGCAGAGACCCAGTACTTC
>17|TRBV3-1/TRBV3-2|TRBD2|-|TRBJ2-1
CASSQEGGRSDYNEQFF
TGTGCCAGCAGCCAAGAGGGCGGGAGGTCCGACTACAATGAGCAGTTCTTC
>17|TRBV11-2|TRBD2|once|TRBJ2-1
CASSSGGGRGVYNEQFF
TGTGCCAGCAGCTCCGGGGGAGGGCGGGGGGTATACAATGAGCAGTTCTTC
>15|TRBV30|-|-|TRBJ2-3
CAWSSTRGSADTQYF
TGTGCCTGGAGTTCCACAAGGGGGTCGGCAGATACGCAGTATTTT
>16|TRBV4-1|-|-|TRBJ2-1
CASSQWGRSKHNEQFF
TGCGCCAGCAGCCAATGGGGGCGCAGCAAGCACAATGAGCAGTTCTTC
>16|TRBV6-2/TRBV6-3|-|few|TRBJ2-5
CASSIYPGHMGETQYF
TGTGCCAGCAGTATTTACCCGGGACACATGGGGGAGACCCAGTACTTC
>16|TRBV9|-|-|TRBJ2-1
CASSVGMAGSPGGQFF
TGTGCCAGCAGCGTAGGTATGGCGGGATCGCCGGGTGGGCAGTTCTTC
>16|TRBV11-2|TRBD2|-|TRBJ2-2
CASSLDIAGNTGELFF
TGTGCCAGCAGCTTAGACATAGCGGGAAACACCGGGGAGCTGTTTTTT
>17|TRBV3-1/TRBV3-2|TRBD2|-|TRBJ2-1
CASSQDPTSVSYNEQFF
TGTGCCAGCAGCCAAGATCCTACTAGCGTTTCCTACAATGAGCAGTTCTTC
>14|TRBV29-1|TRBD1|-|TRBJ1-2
CSVRTGGRHYGYTF
TGCAGCGTGAGGACAGGGGGCCGCCACTATGGCTACACCTTC
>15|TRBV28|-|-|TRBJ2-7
CASSFPAGATYEQYF
TGTGCCAGCAGTTTCCCCGCAGGGGCCACCTACGAGCAGTACTTC
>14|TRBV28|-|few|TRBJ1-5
CASLGGPFTQPQHF
TGTGCCAGCCTCGGCGGGCCATTTACCCAGCCCCAGCATTTT
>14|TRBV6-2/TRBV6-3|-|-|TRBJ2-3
CASSSEGRADTQYF
TGTGCCAGCAGTTCCGAGGGAAGGGCAGATACGCAGTATTTT
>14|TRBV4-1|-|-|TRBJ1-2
CASSQGGGGPGYTF
TGCGCCAGCAGCCAAGGAGGGGGTGGACCTGGCTACACCTTC
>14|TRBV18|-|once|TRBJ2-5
CASSPPAVQETQYF
TGTGCCAGCTCACCACCGGCAGTCCAAGAGACCCAGTACTTC
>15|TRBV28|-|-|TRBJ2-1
CASSWAGAFDNEQFF
TGTGCCAGCAGTTGGGCGGGGGCTTTCGACAATGAGCAGTTCTTC